This TCR beta chain was found in a study of T-cell reconstitution after alpha-beta-depleted transplantation in children. Notes on the study in general: Diversity and T-cell counts at one year after transplant derived mostly from new T cells. The origin of alpha-beta T cells about two months after transplant was reportedly several hundred expanded graft clones. Surviving recipient T cells and thymic progenitors underlay high day-60 TCRbeta diversity in some patients.

V lost 1 base and J lost 0; bases outside the gene matches: 11. Germline V gene data show CDR1 as DFQATT and CDR2 as SNEGSKA (reference sequence). This CDR3 contains 17 residues. Construction of the TCRbeta library involved unique molecular identifiers. TCRdb analysed the PCR reads with MiXCR anew, one entry per CDR3 protein. The table lists fewer than 750,000 distinct CDR3 sequences, more than 20% of them singletons. This clonotype was picked up many times. The antigen is unknown. The receptor comes from a boy under two years old who had a stem cell transplant for acute myeloid leukemia, so the T cells may come from the graft donor. The chain has TRBV20-1 and TRBJ1-2; 7 nucleotides align to TRBD1. This material consisted of PBMCs, mostly from graft donor cells, taken 360 days after TCRalphabeta/CD19-depleted stem cell transplant. CDR3 region: CSARVRWTGDPNYGYTF. The DNA for the CDR3 is TGCAGTGCTAGAGTACGGTGGACAGGAGACCCTAACTATGGCTACACCTTC.